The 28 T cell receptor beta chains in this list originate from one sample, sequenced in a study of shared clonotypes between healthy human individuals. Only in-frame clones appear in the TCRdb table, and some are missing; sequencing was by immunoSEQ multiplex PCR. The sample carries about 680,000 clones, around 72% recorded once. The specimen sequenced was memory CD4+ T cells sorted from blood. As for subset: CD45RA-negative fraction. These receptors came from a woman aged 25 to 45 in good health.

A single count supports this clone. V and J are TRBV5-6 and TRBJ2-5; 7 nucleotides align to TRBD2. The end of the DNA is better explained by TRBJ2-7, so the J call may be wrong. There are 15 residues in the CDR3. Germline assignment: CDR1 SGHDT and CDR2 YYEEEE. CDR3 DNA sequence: TGTGCCAGCAGCTTAGCTAGCGGCAGCTCCTACGAGCAGTACTTC. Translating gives CASSLASGSSYEQYF.

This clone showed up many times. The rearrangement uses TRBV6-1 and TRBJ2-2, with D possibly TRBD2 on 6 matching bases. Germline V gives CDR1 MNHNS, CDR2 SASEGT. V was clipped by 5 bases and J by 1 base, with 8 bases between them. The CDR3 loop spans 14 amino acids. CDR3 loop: CASSLSGNTGELFF. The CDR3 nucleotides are TGTGCCAGCAGTCTTAGCGGGAACACCGGGGAGCTGTTTTTT.

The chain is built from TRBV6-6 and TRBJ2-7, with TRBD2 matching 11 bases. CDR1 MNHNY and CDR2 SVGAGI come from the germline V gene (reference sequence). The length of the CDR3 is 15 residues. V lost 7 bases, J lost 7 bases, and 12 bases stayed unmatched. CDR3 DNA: TGTGCCAGCAACCCCATAGCGGGAGGGCCGCAAGAGCAGTACTTC. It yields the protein CASNPIAGGPQEQYF.

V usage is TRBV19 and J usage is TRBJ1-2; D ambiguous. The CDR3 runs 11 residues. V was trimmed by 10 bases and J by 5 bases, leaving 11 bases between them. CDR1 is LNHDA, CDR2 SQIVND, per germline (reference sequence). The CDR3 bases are TGTGCCACCACGGGCCTTTATGGCTACACCTTC. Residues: CATTGLYGYTF.

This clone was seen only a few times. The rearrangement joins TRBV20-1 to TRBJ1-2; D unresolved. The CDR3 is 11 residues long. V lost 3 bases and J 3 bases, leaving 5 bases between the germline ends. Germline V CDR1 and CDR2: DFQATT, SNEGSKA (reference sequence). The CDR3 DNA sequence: TGCAGTGCTAGGAAGGACTATGGCTACACCTTC. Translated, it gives CSARKDYGYTF.

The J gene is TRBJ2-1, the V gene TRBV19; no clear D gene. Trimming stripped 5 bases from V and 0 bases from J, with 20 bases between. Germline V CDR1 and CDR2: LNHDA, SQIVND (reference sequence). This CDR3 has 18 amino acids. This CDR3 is CASSSGHGRSSSYNEQFF. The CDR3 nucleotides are TGTGCCAGTAGTTCGGGCCACGGACGGTCCAGCTCCTACAATGAGCAGTTCTTC.

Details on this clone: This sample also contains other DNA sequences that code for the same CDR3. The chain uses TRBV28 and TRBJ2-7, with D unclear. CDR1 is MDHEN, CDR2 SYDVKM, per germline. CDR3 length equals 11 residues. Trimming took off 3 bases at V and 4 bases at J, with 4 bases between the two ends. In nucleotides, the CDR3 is TGTGCCAGCAGTTTTGAGTACGAGCAGTACTTC. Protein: CASSFEYEQYF.

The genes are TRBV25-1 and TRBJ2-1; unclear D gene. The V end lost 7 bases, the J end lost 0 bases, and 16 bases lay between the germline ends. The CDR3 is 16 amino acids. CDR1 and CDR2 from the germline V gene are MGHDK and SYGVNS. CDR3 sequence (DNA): TGTGCCAGCAAAGCATTCGGTTCCAGCTCCTACAATGAGCAGTTCTTC. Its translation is CASKAFGSSSYNEQFF.

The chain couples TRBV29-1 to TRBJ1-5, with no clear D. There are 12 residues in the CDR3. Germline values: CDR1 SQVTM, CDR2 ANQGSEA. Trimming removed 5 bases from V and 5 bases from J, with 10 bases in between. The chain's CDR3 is CSVKAADQPQHF. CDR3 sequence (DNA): TGCAGCGTTAAAGCGGCCGATCAGCCCCAGCATTTT.

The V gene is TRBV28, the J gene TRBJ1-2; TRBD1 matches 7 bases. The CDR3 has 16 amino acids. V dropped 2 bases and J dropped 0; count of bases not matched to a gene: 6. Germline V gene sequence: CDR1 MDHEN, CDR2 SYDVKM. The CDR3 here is CASSLLGGNTNYGYTF. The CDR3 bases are TGTGCCAGCAGTTTACTAGGGGGCAACACTAACTATGGCTACACCTTC.

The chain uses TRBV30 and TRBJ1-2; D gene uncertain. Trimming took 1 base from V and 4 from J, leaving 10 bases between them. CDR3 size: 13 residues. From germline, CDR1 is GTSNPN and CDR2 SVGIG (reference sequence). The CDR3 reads CAWSEKVGYGYTF. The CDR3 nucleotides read TGTGCCTGGAGTGAAAAGGTCGGCTATGGCTACACCTTC.

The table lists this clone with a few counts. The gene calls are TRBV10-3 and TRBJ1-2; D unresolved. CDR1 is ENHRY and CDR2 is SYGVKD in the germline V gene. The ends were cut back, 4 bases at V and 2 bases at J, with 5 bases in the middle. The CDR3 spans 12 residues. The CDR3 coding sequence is TGTGCCATCAGTGCCATGAACTATGGCTACACCTTC. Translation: CAISAMNYGYTF.

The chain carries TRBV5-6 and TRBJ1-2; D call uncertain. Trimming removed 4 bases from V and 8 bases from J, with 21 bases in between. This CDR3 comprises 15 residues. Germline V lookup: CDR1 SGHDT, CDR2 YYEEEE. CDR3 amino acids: CASSPVGGGVGGYTF. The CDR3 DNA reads TGTGCCAGCAGCCCGGTGGGCGGTGGGGTAGGAGGCTACACCTTC.

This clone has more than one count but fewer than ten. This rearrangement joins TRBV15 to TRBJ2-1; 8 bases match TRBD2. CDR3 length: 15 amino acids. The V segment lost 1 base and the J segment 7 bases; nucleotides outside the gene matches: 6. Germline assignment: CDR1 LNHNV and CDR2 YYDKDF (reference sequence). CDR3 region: CATSRGMAGGNEQFF. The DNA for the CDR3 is TGTGCCACCAGCAGAGGGATGGCGGGAGGAAATGAGCAGTTCTTC.

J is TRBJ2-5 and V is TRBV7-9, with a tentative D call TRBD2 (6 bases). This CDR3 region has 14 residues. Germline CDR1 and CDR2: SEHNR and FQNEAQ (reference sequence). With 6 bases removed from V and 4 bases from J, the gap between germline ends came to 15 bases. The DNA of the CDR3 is TGTGCCAGCAGTTTTCTTTCGCGGGGAGAGACCCAGTACTTC. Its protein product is CASSFLSRGETQYF.

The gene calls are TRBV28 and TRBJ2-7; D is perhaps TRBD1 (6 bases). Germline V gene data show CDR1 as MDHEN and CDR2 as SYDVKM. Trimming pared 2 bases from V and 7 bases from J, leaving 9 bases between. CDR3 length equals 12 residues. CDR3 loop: CASSLGQREQYF. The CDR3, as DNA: TGTGCCAGCAGTTTAGGACAGAGGGAGCAGTACTTC.

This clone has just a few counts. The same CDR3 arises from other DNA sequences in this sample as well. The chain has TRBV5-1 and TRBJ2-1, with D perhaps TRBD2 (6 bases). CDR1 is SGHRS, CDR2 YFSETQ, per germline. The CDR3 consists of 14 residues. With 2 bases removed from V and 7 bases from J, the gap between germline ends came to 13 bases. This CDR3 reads CASSLVLAENEQFF. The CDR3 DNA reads TGCGCCAGCAGCTTAGTACTAGCAGAGAATGAGCAGTTCTTC.

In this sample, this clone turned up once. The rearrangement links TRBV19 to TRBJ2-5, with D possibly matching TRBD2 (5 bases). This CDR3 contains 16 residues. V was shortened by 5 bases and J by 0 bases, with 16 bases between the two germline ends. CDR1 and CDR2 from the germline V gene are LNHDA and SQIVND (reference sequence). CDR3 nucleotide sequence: TGTGCCAGTAGTCTTCGGGCTAGCAGTGACCAAGAGACCCAGTACTTC. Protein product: CASSLRASSDQETQYF.

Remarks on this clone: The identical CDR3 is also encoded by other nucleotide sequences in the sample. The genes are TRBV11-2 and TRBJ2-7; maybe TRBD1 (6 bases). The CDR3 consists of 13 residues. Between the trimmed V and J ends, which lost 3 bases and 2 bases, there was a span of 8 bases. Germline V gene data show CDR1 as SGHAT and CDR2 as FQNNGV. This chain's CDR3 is CASSFRTAYEQYF. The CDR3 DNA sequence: TGTGCCAGCAGCTTCCGGACAGCCTACGAGCAGTACTTC.

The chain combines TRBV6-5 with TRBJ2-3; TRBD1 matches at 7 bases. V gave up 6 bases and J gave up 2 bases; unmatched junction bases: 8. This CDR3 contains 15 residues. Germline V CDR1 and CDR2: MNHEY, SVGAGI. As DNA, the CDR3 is TGTGCCAGCAGGCTACAGGGGAAGCCCACAGATACGCAGTATTTT. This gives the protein CASRLQGKPTDTQYF.

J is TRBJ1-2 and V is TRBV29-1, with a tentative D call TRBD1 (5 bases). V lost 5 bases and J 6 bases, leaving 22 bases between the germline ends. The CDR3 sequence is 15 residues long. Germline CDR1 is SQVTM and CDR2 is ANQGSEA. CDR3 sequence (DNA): TGCAGCGTTACCTCCGGGACGGAGAAGATTCATGGCTACACCTTC. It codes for CSVTSGTEKIHGYTF.

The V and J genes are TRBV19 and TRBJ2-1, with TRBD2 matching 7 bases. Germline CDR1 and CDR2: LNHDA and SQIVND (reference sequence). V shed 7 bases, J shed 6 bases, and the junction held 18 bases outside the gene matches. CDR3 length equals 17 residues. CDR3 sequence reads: CASTWGGGSSIINEQFF. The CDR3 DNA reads TGTGCCAGTACTTGGGGCGGGGGATCATCGATCATCAATGAGCAGTTCTTC.

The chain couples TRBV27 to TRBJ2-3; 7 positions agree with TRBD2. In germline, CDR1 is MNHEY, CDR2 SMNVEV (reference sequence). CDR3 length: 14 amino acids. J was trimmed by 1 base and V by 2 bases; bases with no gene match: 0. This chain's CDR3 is CASSLLAGTDTQYF. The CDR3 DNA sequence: TGTGCCAGCAGTTTACTAGCGGGCACAGATACGCAGTATTTT.

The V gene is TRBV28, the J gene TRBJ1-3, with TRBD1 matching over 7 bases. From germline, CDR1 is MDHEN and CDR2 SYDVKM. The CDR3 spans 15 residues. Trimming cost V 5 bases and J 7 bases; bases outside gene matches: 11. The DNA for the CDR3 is TGTGCCAGCAGTCCTAACAGGGGAAATCGGAACACCATATATTTT. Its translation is CASSPNRGNRNTIYF. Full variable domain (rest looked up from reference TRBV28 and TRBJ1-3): DVKVTQSSRYLVKRTGEKVFLECVQDMDHENMFWYRQDPGLGLRLIYFSYDVKMKEKGDIPEGYSVSREKKERFSLILESASTNQTSMYLCASSPNRGNRNTIYFGEGSWLTVV.

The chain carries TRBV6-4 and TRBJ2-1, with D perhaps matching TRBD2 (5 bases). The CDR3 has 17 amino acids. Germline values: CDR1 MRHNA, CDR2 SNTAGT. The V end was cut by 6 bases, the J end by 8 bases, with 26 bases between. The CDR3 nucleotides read TGTGCCAGCAGCCCTCCAACCGTGAGGGTGTATCATTATGAGCAGTTCTTC. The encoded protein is CASSPPTVRVYHYEQFF.

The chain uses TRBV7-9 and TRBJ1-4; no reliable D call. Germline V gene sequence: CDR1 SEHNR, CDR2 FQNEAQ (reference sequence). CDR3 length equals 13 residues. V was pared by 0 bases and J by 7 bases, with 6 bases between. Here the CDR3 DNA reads TGTGCCAGCAGCTTAGCAATTGGTGAAAAACTGTTTTTT. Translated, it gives CASSLAIGEKLFF.

DNA for the CDR3: TGTGCCAGTAGTCCCCAGGCAATGACCGGGGAGCTGTTTTTT. This encodes CASSPQAMTGELFF. The chain combines TRBV19 with TRBJ2-2; D not certain. CDR3 length: 14 residues. Per germline, CDR1 LNHDA and CDR2 SQIVND (reference sequence). Trimming took 5 bases from V and 5 from J, leaving 12 bases between them.

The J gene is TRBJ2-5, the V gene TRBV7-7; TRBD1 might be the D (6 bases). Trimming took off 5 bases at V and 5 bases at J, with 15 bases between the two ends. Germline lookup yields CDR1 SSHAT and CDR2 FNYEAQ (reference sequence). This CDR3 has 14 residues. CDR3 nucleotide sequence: TGTGCCAGCAGCCGCTCTACAGGGCTCGAGACCCAGTACTTC. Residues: CASSRSTGLETQYF.